The next 23 T cell receptor beta chains were all read from a single sample in a study of blood T cell repertoires in COVID-19. The method was immunoSEQ multiplex PCR; TCRdb's version includes in-frame clones alone and lacks a portion of them. The table has approximately 140,000 clones, around 87% seen once. Sequenced: peripheral blood. The receptors stem from a man aged 65 to 85 with active COVID-19.

The V call is TRBV5-6, the J call TRBJ2-7, with 9 bases fitting TRBD1. The CDR3 sequence is 12 residues long. The ends lost 4 bases at V and 6 bases at J; junction bases unmatched: 2. Germline V gene lookup returns CDR1 SGHDT and CDR2 YYEEEE. CDR3 DNA sequence: TGTGCCAGCAGCGGGACAGGGCGCGAGCAGTACTTC. Amino acid sequence: CASSGTGREQYF.

CDR3 residues: CASSVSGRGTDTQYF. In DNA, the CDR3 is TGTGCCAGCAGCGTTAGCGGGAGGGGGACAGATACGCAGTATTTT. The V gene is TRBV7-3, the J gene TRBJ2-3; 11 bases line up with TRBD2. The germline V gene has CDR1 SGHTA and CDR2 FQGTGA. Unmatched junction bases numbered 4, after V lost 5 bases and J lost 3 bases. The CDR3 contains 15 residues.

The chain combines TRBV7-9 with TRBJ2-3; D not resolved. The CDR3 covers 14 residues. Germline CDR1 SEHNR, CDR2 FQNEAQ (reference sequence). The germline V and J ends were trimmed by 6 bases and 1 base, with 11 bases remaining between them. DNA of the CDR3: TGTGCCAGCAGTTATGCACCAGGCACAGATACGCAGTATTTT. Translating it yields CASSYAPGTDTQYF.

This chain uses TRBV27 with TRBJ2-3; a possible D gene is TRBD2 (7 bases). This CDR3 has 16 residues. Between the trimmed V and J ends, which lost 3 bases and 3 bases, there was a span of 16 bases. Germline V gene sequence: CDR1 MNHEY, CDR2 SMNVEV (reference sequence). CDR3 amino acids: CASSFRGRGKTDTQYF. CDR3 in DNA: TGTGCCAGCAGTTTTAGGGGGAGGGGAAAAACAGATACGCAGTATTTT.

The rearrangement links TRBV7-9 to TRBJ2-5; 8 bases match TRBD2. V dropped 5 bases and J dropped 10; count of bases not matched to a gene: 15. The CDR3 covers 15 residues. Germline-derived CDR1 and CDR2 are SEHNR and FQNEAQ (reference sequence). The CDR3 loop is CASSLTSGTRKDQYF. CDR3 coding DNA: TGTGCCAGCAGCCTAACCTCCGGGACTAGGAAGGACCAGTACTTC.

This clone was seen once. Other DNA sequences in the sample encode the same CDR3. The V and J genes are TRBV28 and TRBJ1-5; D is unclear. Germline V gene lookup returns CDR1 MDHEN and CDR2 SYDVKM. V was trimmed by 4 bases and J by 1 base, leaving 5 bases between them. CDR3 length equals 13 residues. Written as DNA, the CDR3 is TGTGCCAGCAGTTCGGGGAGCAATCAGCCCCAGCATTTT. Protein product: CASSSGSNQPQHF.

This sequence joins TRBV29-1 and TRBJ1-2; a weak D match, TRBD1 (5 bases). The ends were cut back, 2 bases at V and 1 base at J, with 14 bases in the middle. Germline V gene sequence: CDR1 SQVTM, CDR2 ANQGSEA. The CDR3 is made up of 15 amino acids. The CDR3, as DNA: TGCAGCGTTGAACCTTGGATCGACAGTAACTATGGCTACACCTTC. Amino acid sequence: CSVEPWIDSNYGYTF.

The chain recombines TRBV11-2 with TRBJ1-2; TRBD1 aligns across 10 bases. This CDR3 spans 17 amino acids. The trim removed 0 bases at V and 0 bases at J, leaving 4 bases unmatched. Germline values: CDR1 SGHAT, CDR2 FQNNGV. The CDR3 region is CASSLDGGTGANYGYTF. The CDR3, as DNA: TGTGCCAGCAGCTTAGACGGAGGGACAGGGGCTAACTATGGCTACACCTTC.

V is TRBV30 and J is TRBJ1-2, with TRBD1 identical over 7 bases. Germline V gives CDR1 GTSNPN, CDR2 SVGIG (reference sequence). With 4 bases clipped from V and 3 bases from J, the junction kept 2 bases outside the gene matches. The CDR3 consists of 12 residues. CDR3 bases: TGTGCCTGGAAGGGGGCAGACTATGGCTACACCTTC. This translates into CAWKGADYGYTF.

This chain connects TRBV5-5 to TRBJ2-4; D unclear. Deletions cut 0 bases from V and 0 bases from J, with 10 bases between. Germline values: CDR1 SGHKS, CDR2 YYEKEE (reference sequence). CDR3 length: 16 amino acids. The CDR3 reads CASSLDRVLAKNIQYF. The CDR3 DNA reads TGTGCCAGCAGCTTGGACCGAGTTCTAGCCAAAAACATTCAGTACTTC. The variable domain in full, with the rest retrieved from reference TRBV5-5 and TRBJ2-4, is DAGVTQSPTHLIKTRGQQVTLRCSPISGHKSVSWYQQVLGQGPQFIFQYYEKEERGRGNFPDRFSARQFPNYSSELNVNALLLGDSALYLCASSLDRVLAKNIQYFGAGTRLSVL.

The chain joins TRBV4-2 to TRBJ1-1; TRBD1 is a possible D gene (6 bases). CDR1 is LGHNA, CDR2 YNFKEQ, per germline. The CDR3 spans 13 residues. With 5 bases removed from V and 1 base from J, the gap between germline ends came to 8 bases. The CDR3 DNA is TGTGCCAGCAGCGGACAGTGGAACACTGAAGCTTTCTTT. Translated: CASSGQWNTEAFF.

V usage is TRBV5-1 and J usage is TRBJ2-5; TRBD2 agrees at 15 bases. V dropped 4 bases and J dropped 3; count of bases not matched to a gene: 10. The germline V gene encodes CDR1 SGHRS and CDR2 YFSETQ. The CDR3 contains 18 residues. The CDR3 nucleotides are TGCGCCAGCAGCAGAGGGACTAGCGGGAGGACCAGCAAAGAGACCCAGTACTTC. This sequence encodes CASSRGTSGRTSKETQYF.

The chain has TRBV5-4 and TRBJ2-7; the match to TRBD1 covers 7 bases. The germline gives CDR1 SGHNT, CDR2 YYREEE (reference sequence). This CDR3 is 15 amino acids long. After removal of 1 base from V and 5 bases from J, the junction contained 9 bases not matched to a gene. CDR3 nucleotides: TGTGCCAGCAGCTTGACAGGGGCTACACTAAACGAGCAGTACTTC. Its protein product is CASSLTGATLNEQYF. The whole variable domain, remainder taken from reference TRBV5-4 and TRBJ2-7, is ETGVTQSPTHLIKTRGQQVTLRCSSQSGHNTVSWYQQALGQGPQFIFQYYREEENGRGNFPPRFSGLQFPNYSSELNVNALELDDSALYLCASSLTGATLNEQYFGPGTRLTVT.

The chain links TRBV3-1 (or the pseudogene TRBV3-2) to TRBJ2-5; 15 bases align to TRBD2. This CDR3 contains 17 residues. Germline V gene data show CDR1 as LGHDT and CDR2 as YNNKEL (reference sequence). V shed 5 bases and J 5 bases; nucleotides not matched to a gene: 9. Here the CDR3 DNA reads TGTGCCAGCAGCTATGGACTAGCGGGAGGGCCCATGGAGACCCAGTACTTC. Translation: CASSYGLAGGPMETQYF.

The chain recombines TRBV29-1 with TRBJ2-5; 7 positions agree with TRBD1. The V segment lost 1 base and the J segment 4 bases; nucleotides outside the gene matches: 12. Germline lookup yields CDR1 SQVTM and CDR2 ANQGSEA. CDR3 size: 16 residues. DNA for the CDR3: TGCAGCGTTGAAGCTCCCAGTTTGAGGGGGCTAGAGACCCAGTACTTC. Amino acids: CSVEAPSLRGLETQYF.

The gene calls are TRBV19 and TRBJ2-5, with D hard to call. The germline V gene has CDR1 LNHDA and CDR2 SQIVND (reference sequence). V was trimmed by 0 bases and J by 4 bases, leaving 15 bases between them. The CDR3 has 16 residues. This CDR3 reads CASSIDRVGVRETQYF. The CDR3 nucleotides read TGTGCCAGTAGTATAGATCGGGTAGGCGTCAGAGAGACCCAGTACTTC.

The chain links TRBV5-6 to TRBJ2-1, with TRBD2 as a possible D gene (5 bases). The CDR3 spans 13 residues. Trimming removed 3 bases at V and 11 bases at J, with 15 bases between. Germline assignment: CDR1 SGHDT and CDR2 YYEEEE. Here the CDR3 reads CASSSAGDRQQFF. For the CDR3, the DNA is TGTGCCAGCAGCTCGGCGGGTGATAGGCAGCAGTTCTTC.

The chain is built from TRBV6-2 or TRBV6-3 and TRBJ2-4; a possible D gene is TRBD1 (5 bases). CDR3 length: 13 residues. Trimming removed 5 bases from V and 6 bases from J, with 11 bases in between. The germline V gene has CDR1 MNHEY and CDR2 SVGEGT. CDR3 residues: CASSGQGVNIQYF. The CDR3, as DNA: TGTGCCAGCAGTGGCCAGGGTGTAAACATTCAGTACTTC.

The rearrangement uses TRBV10-3 and TRBJ2-7; the D gene is possibly TRBD2 (6 bases). Per germline, CDR1 ENHRY and CDR2 SYGVKD. Trimming left V 8 bases short and J 5 bases short, with 16 bases between. CDR3 length equals 13 residues. The CDR3 region is CAIGWGGIDEQYF. Here the CDR3 DNA reads TGTGCCATCGGGTGGGGAGGAATCGACGAGCAGTACTTC.

The genes are TRBV6-5 and TRBJ1-1, with 8 bases that match TRBD1. CDR3 length: 14 residues. The ends lost 6 bases at V and 6 bases at J; junction bases unmatched: 9. The germline V gene encodes CDR1 MNHEY and CDR2 SVGAGI. CDR3 protein: CASRSDRGVAEAFF. CDR3 nucleotides: TGTGCCAGCAGATCCGACAGGGGTGTCGCTGAAGCTTTCTTT.

The chain employs TRBV28 and TRBJ2-7; TRBD2 matches 7 bases. Unmatched junction bases numbered 4, after V lost 5 bases and J lost 0 bases. The CDR3 runs to 14 residues. Germline V gene data show CDR1 as MDHEN and CDR2 as SYDVKM. In DNA, the CDR3 is TGTGCCAGCAGTATAGCGGGCCACTCCTACGAGCAGTACTTC. Protein: CASSIAGHSYEQYF.

The V call is TRBV14, the J call TRBJ2-7, with TRBD2 identical over 15 bases. V was pared by 4 bases and J by 6 bases, with 16 bases of the junction left unmatched. Germline CDR1 SGHDN, CDR2 FVKESK. The CDR3 covers 19 residues. As DNA, the CDR3 is TGTGCCAGCAGCCTATTCTCGGGACTAGCGGGAGGACGGGGCGGCGAGCAGTACTTC. Protein product: CASSLFSGLAGGRGGEQYF.

This sequence joins TRBV6-6 and TRBJ1-6; 9 bases are shared with TRBD1. The CDR3 is made up of 15 amino acids. Unmatched junction bases numbered 4, after V lost 6 bases and J lost 4 bases. CDR1 is MNHNY and CDR2 is SVGAGI in the germline V gene (reference sequence). CDR3 region: CASSPGQGYNSPLHF. DNA of the CDR3: TGTGCCAGCAGCCCGGGACAGGGATATAATTCACCCCTCCACTTT.